The T cell receptor (beta chain) under discussion was sequenced for a study of T cells in localized non-small cell lung cancer (dated by TCRdb to the early 2020s). For the wider study: T cell repertoires of more than 200 early-stage NSCLC patients were analyzed, with tumors being compared against uninvolved tumor-adjacent lungs. The mean age of the NSCLC patients was about 62 years, with about 120 men and 100 to 110 women. The cohort comprised under 250 treatment-naïve NSCLC patients with resected, localized lung tumors. Study-wide findings and limitations: Because the study design was exploratory, TCR variables were selected using unadjusted p-values without false-discovery rate correction. Higher blood T cell density associated with longer overall survival, while higher adjacent-lung clonality associated with shorter survival. Uninvolved tumor-adjacent lung showed the highest T cell clonality, higher than tumor, which suggests more focused antigenic responses in the uninvolved tumor-adjacent lung. A median of around 50 of the top 100 tumor clones were detected in paired uninvolved adjacent lung, and some 28 of these tumor clones were also found among the top 100 clones of the paired uninvolved adjacent lung. Because multi-region tumor sequencing was not performed, intratumor heterogeneity could not be ruled out.

TCR beta CDR3 regions were sequenced from DNA using the immunoSEQ Assay. The study's own analysis went as follows. T cell density was computed as TCR beta template counts normalized to usable DNA estimated by amplifying housekeeping genes. Using the preseqR package, richness was estimated by extrapolating to 120,000 templates for tissue samples and 400,000 templates for PBMC samples. Clonality was calculated as one minus Pielou's evenness. Tissue-enriched TCRs were identified through differential abundance testing performed on productive amino-acid clonotypes, with a minimum total count of 5 and an alpha of 0.1. The Jaccard Index and the Morisita Overlap Index were used to measure how much the repertoires overlapped between compartments. TCR beta CDR3s were clustered by GLIPH together with public tetramer-defined viral CDR3s, and at least three viral sequences plus V-gene enrichment were required for viral motifs. The source is immuneACCESS, and TCRdb retained only in-frame sequences with V and J called. Part of the clones is not carried over; for the studies checked, unresolved V genes explain less than half of this, and the remainder is unexplained. The D gene and trimming were derived from the DNA, and the V and J assignments and clone size from that table. Counted in this sample were around 5,300 clones; 30% to 40% of them appeared once. Clones ranked in the top ten supply 7.5% to 8% of the sample.

V was cut back by 0 bases and J by 0 bases, leaving a gap of 7 bases between them. From its cysteine to its phenylalanine, the CDR3 spans 15 amino acids. Only CDR3 DNA remains: 45 bases, in frame from the first base. CDR1 and CDR2, per the germline V gene, are SGDLS and YYNGEE. Points on this clone: The antigen this receptor binds is unknown. Per-base qualities were not stored, and no clone one base away is much larger.

At diagnosis, peripheral blood, uninvolved tumor-adjacent lung and tumor were collected and were preserved as a mix of fresh-frozen and FFPE material. The sample here was lung tumor tissue, taken before any cancer treatment. This chain joins TRBV9 to TRBJ1-3; no D segment can be confidently identified. The sequence was obtained from a female donor over 55 with stage I lung adenocarcinoma. In nucleotide form, the sequence is TGTGCCAGCAGCGTAGGGTCCATCTCTGGAAACACCATATATTTT. It codes for CASSVGSISGNTIYF.